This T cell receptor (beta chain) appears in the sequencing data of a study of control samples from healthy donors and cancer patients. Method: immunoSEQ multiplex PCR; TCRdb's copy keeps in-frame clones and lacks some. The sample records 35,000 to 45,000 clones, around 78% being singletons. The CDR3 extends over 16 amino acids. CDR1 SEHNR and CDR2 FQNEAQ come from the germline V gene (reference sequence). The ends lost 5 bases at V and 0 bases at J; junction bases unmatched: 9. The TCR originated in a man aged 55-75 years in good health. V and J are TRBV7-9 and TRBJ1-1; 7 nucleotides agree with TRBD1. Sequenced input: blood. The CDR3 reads CASSHRGRSVNTEAFF. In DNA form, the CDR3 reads TGTGCCAGCAGCCACAGGGGAAGGAGTGTGAACACTGAAGCTTTCTTT.